The next 8 T cell receptor beta chains were all read from a single sample in a study of T cells after yellow fever vaccination. TCRdb reanalysed the 5' RACE reads using MiXCR and keeps one entry per CDR3 protein. This sample yields hundreds of thousands of distinct CDR3 sequences, of which around 20% are seen a single time; roughly a sixth belongs to the top ten. Here the sequenced sample was PBMCs, taken before the yellow fever booster vaccination. The source is a man aged 18 to 29 who received the YFV17D yellow fever vaccine.

The chain combines TRBV29-1 with TRBJ2-5, with 8 bases identical to TRBD2. The CDR3 contains 13 residues. Germline loops: CDR1 SQVTM, CDR2 ANQGSEA. Germline trimming cut 7 bases from V and 2 bases from J; bases unmatched to any gene: 6. This chain's CDR3 is CSGRSGGQETQYF. In DNA, the CDR3 is TGCAGCGGGAGGAGCGGGGGTCAAGAGACCCAGTACTTC.

This clonotype was counted only a few times. This chain links TRBV7-8 with TRBJ2-5; no clear D gene. Deletions cut 5 bases from V and 5 bases from J, with 18 bases between. Germline CDR1 SGHVS, CDR2 FQNEAQ. CDR3 length: 15 residues. CDR3 coding DNA: TGTGCCAGCAGCCCCTTGCGCGTCGGCAACGAGACCCAGTACTTC. It encodes CASSPLRVGNETQYF.

This clonotype has only a few counts. V usage is TRBV7-6 and J usage is TRBJ1-1; TRBD1 matches 7 bases. V was clipped by 5 bases and J by 5 bases; unmatched bases: 8. The CDR3 is 14 amino acids. Per the germline V gene, CDR1 is SGHVS and CDR2 is FNYEAQ. The CDR3: CASSLRGKGTEAFF. The CDR3 DNA follows: TGTGCCAGCAGCCTCAGGGGGAAGGGGACTGAAGCTTTCTTT.

This chain links TRBV5-1 with TRBJ2-5; D uncertain. Trimming left V 0 bases short and J 5 bases short, with 8 bases between. Germline CDR1 and CDR2: SGHRS and YFSETQ. CDR3 length equals 13 residues. The CDR3 bases are TGCGCCAGCAGCTTGGAAACAATGGAGACCCAGTACTTC. Translated: CASSLETMETQYF.

The chain joins TRBV6-2 or TRBV6-3 to TRBJ2-1, with 10 positions matching TRBD2. Trimming took 8 bases from V and 7 from J; bases not matched to a gene: 11. This CDR3 has 15 amino acids. Per germline, CDR1 MNHEY and CDR2 SVGEGT. CDR3 protein: CASSQRTSGLNEQFF. The CDR3 DNA reads TGTGCCAGCTCGCAAAGGACTAGCGGACTGAATGAGCAGTTCTTC.

The chain links TRBV12-3 or TRBV12-4 to TRBJ1-3, with 10 nucleotides matching TRBD1. The CDR3 sequence is 14 residues long. V shed 7 bases and J 7 bases; nucleotides not matched to a gene: 7. CDR3 coding DNA: TGTGCCAGCAACTTCGGACAGGGGGTCAACACCATATATTTT. Protein: CASNFGQGVNTIYF.

In its sample, this clonotype was seen a few times. The gene calls are TRBV6-5 and TRBJ1-6; D is unclear. V dropped 8 bases and J dropped 0 bases, with 14 bases sitting between them. The CDR3 extends over 16 amino acids. Germline V gives CDR1 MNHEY, CDR2 SVGAGI. CDR3 loop: CASVQTSVSYNSPLHF. The DNA of the CDR3 is TGTGCCAGCGTCCAGACCTCCGTCTCCTATAATTCACCCCTCCACTTT.

In this sample, this clonotype turned up a few times. The J gene is TRBJ1-2, the V gene TRBV12-3 or TRBV12-4, with no clear D. The CDR3 consists of 12 residues. Trimming left V 6 bases short and J 2 bases short, with 7 bases between. This chain's CDR3 is CASSAVNYGYTF. For the CDR3, the DNA is TGTGCCAGCAGCGCGGTAAACTATGGCTACACCTTC.